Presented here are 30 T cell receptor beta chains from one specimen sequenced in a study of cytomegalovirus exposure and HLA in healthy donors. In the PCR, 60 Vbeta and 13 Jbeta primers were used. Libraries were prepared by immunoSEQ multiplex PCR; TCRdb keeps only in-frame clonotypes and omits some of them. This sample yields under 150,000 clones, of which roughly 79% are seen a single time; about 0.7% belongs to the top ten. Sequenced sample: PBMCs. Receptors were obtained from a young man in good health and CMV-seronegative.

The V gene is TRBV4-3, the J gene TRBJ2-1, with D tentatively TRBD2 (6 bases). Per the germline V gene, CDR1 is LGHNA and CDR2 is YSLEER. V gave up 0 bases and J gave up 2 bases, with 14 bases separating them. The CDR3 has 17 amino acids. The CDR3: CASSQDSLAFTYNEQFF. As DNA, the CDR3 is TGCGCCAGCAGCCAAGATTCCCTAGCGTTCACCTACAATGAGCAGTTCTTC.

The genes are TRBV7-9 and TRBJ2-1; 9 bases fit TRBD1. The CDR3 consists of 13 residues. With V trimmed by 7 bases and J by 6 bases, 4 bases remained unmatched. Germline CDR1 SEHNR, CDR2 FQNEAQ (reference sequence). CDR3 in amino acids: CASIRQGGNEQFF. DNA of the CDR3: TGTGCCAGCATAAGACAGGGGGGCAATGAGCAGTTCTTC.

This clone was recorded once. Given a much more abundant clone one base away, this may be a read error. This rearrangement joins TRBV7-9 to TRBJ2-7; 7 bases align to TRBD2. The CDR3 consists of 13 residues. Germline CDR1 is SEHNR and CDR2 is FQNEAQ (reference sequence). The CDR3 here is CSSTFLGGVEQYF. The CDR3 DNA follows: TGTTCCAGCACCTTTTTGGGAGGGGTCGAGCAGTACTTC. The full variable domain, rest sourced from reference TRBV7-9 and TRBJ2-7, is DTGVSQNPRHKITKRGQNVTFRCDPISEHNRLYWYRQTLGQGPEFLTYFQNEAQLEKSRLLSDRFSAERPKGSFSTLEIQRTEQGDSAMYLCSSTFLGGVEQYFGPGTRLTVT.

CDR3 loop: CSVARVNTEAFF. DNA of the CDR3: TGCAGCGTTGCGAGGGTGAACACTGAAGCTTTCTTT. This chain connects TRBV29-1 to TRBJ1-1; D is unclear. This CDR3 has 12 residues. The germline gives CDR1 SQVTM, CDR2 ANQGSEA. The germline V and J ends were trimmed by 4 bases and 0 bases, with 6 bases remaining between them.

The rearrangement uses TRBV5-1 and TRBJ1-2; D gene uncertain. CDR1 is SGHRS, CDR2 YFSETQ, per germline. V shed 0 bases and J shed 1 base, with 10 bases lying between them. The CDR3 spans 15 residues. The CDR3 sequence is CASSLAPTGNYGYTF. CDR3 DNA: TGCGCCAGCAGCTTGGCCCCGACGGGTAACTATGGCTACACCTTC.

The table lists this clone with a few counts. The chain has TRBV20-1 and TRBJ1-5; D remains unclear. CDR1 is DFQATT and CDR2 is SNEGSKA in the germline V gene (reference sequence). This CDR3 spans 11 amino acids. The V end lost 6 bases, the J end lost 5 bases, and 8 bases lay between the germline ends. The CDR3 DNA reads TGCAGTGCAAAACGGGATCAGCCCCAGCATTTT. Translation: CSAKRDQPQHF.

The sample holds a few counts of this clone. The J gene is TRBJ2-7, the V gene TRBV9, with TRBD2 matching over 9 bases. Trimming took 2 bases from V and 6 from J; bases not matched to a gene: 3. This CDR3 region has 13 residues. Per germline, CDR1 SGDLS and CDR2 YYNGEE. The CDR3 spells CASSVAGGVEQYF. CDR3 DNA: TGTGCCAGCAGCGTGGCGGGGGGGGTCGAGCAGTACTTC.

The CDR3 sequence is CSVADREDQPQHF. The CDR3 DNA reads TGCAGCGTTGCCGACAGGGAGGATCAGCCCCAGCATTTT. The gene calls are TRBV29-1 and TRBJ1-5, with TRBD1 identical over 7 bases. The trim removed 4 bases at V and 5 bases at J, leaving 5 bases unmatched. Germline lookup yields CDR1 SQVTM and CDR2 ANQGSEA. CDR3 length: 13 amino acids. Combining the CDR3 with reference TRBV29-1 and TRBJ1-5 gives the whole variable domain SAVISQKPSRDICQRGTSLTIQCQVDSQVTMMFWYRQQPGQSLTLIATANQGSEATYESGFVIDKFPISRPNLTFSTLTVSNMSPEDSSIYLCSVADREDQPQHFGDGTRLSIL.

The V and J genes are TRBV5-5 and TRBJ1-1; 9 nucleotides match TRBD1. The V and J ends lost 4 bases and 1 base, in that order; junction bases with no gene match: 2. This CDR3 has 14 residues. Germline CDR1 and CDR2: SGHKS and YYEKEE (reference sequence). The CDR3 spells CASSPDRGNTEAFF. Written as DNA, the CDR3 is TGTGCCAGCAGCCCGGACAGGGGGAACACTGAAGCTTTCTTT.

The CDR3 DNA reads TGTGCCAGCAGGACTAGCGCAAACAATGAGCAGTTCTTC. Translation: CASRTSANNEQFF. V and J are TRBV5-4 and TRBJ2-1; 8 bases align to TRBD2. The germline CDR1 and CDR2 sequences are SGHNT and YYREEE (reference sequence). CDR3 length equals 13 residues. V lost 5 bases and J lost 5; bases outside the gene matches: 3.

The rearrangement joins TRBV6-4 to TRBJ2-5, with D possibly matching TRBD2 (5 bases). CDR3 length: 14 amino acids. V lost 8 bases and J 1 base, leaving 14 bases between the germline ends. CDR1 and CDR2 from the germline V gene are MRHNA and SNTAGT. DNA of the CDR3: TGTGCCAGCCACTTTTCGGGGTGCCAAGAGACCCAGTACTTC. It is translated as CASHFSGCQETQYF.

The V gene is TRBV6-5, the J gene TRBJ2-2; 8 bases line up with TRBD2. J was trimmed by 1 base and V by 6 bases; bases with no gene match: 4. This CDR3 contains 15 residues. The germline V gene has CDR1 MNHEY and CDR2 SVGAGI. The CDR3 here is CASSLGLVNTGELFF. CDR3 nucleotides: TGTGCCAGCAGCTTGGGACTAGTGAACACCGGGGAGCTGTTTTTT.

In nucleotides, the CDR3 is TGTGCCAGCAGCGGGGGGGGACAGGGAGGCAATCAGCCCCAGCATTTT. Protein: CASSGGGQGGNQPQHF. The chain couples TRBV7-2 to TRBJ1-5, with 9 positions matching TRBD1. V gave up 5 bases and J gave up 2 bases; unmatched junction bases: 7. In germline, CDR1 is SGHTA, CDR2 FQGNSA. The CDR3 sequence is 16 residues long.

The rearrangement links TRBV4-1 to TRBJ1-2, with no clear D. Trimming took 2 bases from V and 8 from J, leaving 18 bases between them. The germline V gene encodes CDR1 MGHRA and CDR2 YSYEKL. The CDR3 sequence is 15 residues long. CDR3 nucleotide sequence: TGCGCCAGCAGCCAACCCAGGTCCCCCCGGGAGGGCTACACCTTC. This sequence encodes CASSQPRSPREGYTF.

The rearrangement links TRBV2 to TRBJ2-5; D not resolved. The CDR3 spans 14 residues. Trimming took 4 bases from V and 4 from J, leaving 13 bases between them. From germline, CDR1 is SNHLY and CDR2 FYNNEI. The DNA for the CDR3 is TGTGCCAGCAGTGGGGTGGGCGCCCTAGAGACCCAGTACTTC. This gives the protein CASSGVGALETQYF. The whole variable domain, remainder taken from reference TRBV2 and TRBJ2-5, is EPEVTQTPSHQVTQMGQEVILRCVPISNHLYFYWYRQILGQKVEFLVSFYNNEISEKSEIFDDQFSVERPDGSNFTLKIRSTKLEDSAMYFCASSGVGALETQYFGPGTRLLVL.

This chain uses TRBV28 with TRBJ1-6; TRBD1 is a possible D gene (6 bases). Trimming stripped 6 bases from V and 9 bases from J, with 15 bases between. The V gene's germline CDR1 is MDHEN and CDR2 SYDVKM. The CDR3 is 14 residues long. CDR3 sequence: CASSTRQEISPLHF. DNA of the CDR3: TGTGCCAGCAGCACAAGACAGGAGATTTCACCCCTCCACTTT. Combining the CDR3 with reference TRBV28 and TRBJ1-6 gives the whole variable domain DVKVTQSSRYLVKRTGEKVFLECVQDMDHENMFWYRQDPGLGLRLIYFSYDVKMKEKGDIPEGYSVSREKKERFSLILESASTNQTSMYLCASSTRQEISPLHFGNGTRLTVT.

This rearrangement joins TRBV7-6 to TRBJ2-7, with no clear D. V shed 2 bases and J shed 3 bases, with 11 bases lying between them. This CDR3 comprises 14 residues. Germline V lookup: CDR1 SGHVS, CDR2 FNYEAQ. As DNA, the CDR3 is TGTGCCAGCAGCTTAAATCGCGGAAACTACGAGCAGTACTTC. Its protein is CASSLNRGNYEQYF.

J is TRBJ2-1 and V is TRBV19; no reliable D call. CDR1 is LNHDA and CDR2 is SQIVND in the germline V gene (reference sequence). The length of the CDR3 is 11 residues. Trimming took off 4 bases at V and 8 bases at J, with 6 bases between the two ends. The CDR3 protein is CASSTTYEQFF. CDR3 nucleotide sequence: TGTGCCAGTAGTACTACTTATGAGCAGTTCTTC. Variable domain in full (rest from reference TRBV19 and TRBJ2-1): DGGITQSPKYLFRKEGQNVTLSCEQNLNHDAMYWYRQDPGQGLRLIYYSQIVNDFQKGDIAEGYSVSREKKESFPLTVTSAQKNPTAFYLCASSTTYEQFFGPGTRLTVL.

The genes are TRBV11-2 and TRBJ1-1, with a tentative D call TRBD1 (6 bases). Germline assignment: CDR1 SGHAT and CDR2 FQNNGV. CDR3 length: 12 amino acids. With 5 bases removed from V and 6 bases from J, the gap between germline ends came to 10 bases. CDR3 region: CASSPHRAEAFF. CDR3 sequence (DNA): TGTGCCAGCAGCCCGCACAGGGCTGAAGCTTTCTTT. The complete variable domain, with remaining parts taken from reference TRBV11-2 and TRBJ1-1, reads EAGVAQSPRYKIIEKRQSVAFWCNPISGHATLYWYQQILGQGPKLLIQFQNNGVVDDSQLPKDRFSAERLKGVDSTLKIQPAKLEDSAVYLCASSPHRAEAFFGQGTRLTVV.

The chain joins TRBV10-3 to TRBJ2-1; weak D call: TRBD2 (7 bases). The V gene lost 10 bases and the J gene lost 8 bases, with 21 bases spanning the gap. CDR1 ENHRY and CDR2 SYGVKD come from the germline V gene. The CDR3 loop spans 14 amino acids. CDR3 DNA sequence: TGTGCCACGCAGACGGGCGGGGGCCCGGATGAGCAGTTCTTC. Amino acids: CATQTGGGPDEQFF.

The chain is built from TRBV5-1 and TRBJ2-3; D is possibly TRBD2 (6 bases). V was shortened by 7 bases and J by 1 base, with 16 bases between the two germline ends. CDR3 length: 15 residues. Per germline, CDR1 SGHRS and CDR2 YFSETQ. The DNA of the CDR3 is TGCGCCAGCCAGCGGGTCGGGTGGGGCACAGATACGCAGTATTTT. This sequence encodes CASQRVGWGTDTQYF.

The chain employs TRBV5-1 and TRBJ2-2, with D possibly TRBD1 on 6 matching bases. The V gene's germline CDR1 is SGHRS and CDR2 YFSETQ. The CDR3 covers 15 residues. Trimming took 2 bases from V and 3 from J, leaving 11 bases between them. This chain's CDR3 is CASSFWTADTGELFF. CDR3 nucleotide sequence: TGCGCCAGCAGCTTTTGGACAGCGGACACCGGGGAGCTGTTTTTT. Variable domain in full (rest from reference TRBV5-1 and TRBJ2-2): KAGVTQTPRYLIKTRGQQVTLSCSPISGHRSVSWYQQTPGQGLQFLFEYFSETQRNKGNFPGRFSGRQFSNSRSEMNVSTLELGDSALYLCASSFWTADTGELFFGEGSRLTVL.

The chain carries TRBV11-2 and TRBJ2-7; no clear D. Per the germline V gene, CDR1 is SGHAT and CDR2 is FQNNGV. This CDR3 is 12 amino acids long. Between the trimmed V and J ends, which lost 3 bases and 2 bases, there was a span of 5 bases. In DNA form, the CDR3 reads TGTGCCAGCAGCTTCAGGACCTACGAGCAGTACTTC. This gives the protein CASSFRTYEQYF.

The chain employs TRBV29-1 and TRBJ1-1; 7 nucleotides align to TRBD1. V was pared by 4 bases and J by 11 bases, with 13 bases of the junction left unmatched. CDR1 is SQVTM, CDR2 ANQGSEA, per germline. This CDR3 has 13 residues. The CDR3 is CSVVSRQGRGAFF. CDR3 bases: TGCAGCGTTGTTTCCCGACAGGGTCGGGGTGCTTTCTTT. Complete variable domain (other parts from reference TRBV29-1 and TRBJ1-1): SAVISQKPSRDICQRGTSLTIQCQVDSQVTMMFWYRQQPGQSLTLIATANQGSEATYESGFVIDKFPISRPNLTFSTLTVSNMSPEDSSIYLCSVVSRQGRGAFFGQGTRLTVV.

CDR3 nucleotide sequence: TGTGCCAGCAGCTTGGGACAGGGGAGGGATGGCTACACCTTC. Protein sequence: CASSLGQGRDGYTF. The chain combines TRBV7-2 with TRBJ1-2; 10 bases line up with TRBD1. There are 14 residues in the CDR3. Per the germline V gene, CDR1 is SGHTA and CDR2 is FQGNSA. Trimming took 3 bases from V and 6 from J; bases not matched to a gene: 4.

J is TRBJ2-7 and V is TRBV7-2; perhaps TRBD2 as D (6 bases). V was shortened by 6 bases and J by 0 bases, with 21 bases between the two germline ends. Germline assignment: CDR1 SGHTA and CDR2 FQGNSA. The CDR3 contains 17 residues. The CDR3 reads CASRTRGLPVGSYEQYF. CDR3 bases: TGTGCCAGCAGAACTAGAGGACTACCGGTCGGCTCCTACGAGCAGTACTTC.

This chain's CDR3 is CSIREGYTF. DNA for the CDR3: TGCAGCATCAGGGAAGGCTACACCTTC. The J gene is TRBJ1-2, the V gene TRBV29-1, with D perhaps matching TRBD1 (5 bases). V gave up 8 bases and J gave up 8 bases, with 9 bases separating them. CDR1 SQVTM and CDR2 ANQGSEA come from the germline V gene. The CDR3 is made up of 9 amino acids.

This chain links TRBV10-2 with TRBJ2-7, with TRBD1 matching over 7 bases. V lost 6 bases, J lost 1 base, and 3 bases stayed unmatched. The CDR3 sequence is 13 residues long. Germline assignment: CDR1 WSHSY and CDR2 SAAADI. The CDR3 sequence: CASRPTGSYEQYF. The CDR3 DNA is TGCGCCAGCAGACCGACAGGGTCCTACGAGCAGTACTTC.

The CDR3, as DNA: TGTGCCACGGCGGGCTTCTCCTACGAGCAGTACTTC. It yields the protein CATAGFSYEQYF. The J gene is TRBJ2-7, the V gene TRBV6-5, with D perhaps TRBD2 (5 bases). Per germline, CDR1 MNHEY and CDR2 SVGAGI. V gave up 10 bases and J gave up 0 bases, with 10 bases separating them. The CDR3 length is 12 residues.

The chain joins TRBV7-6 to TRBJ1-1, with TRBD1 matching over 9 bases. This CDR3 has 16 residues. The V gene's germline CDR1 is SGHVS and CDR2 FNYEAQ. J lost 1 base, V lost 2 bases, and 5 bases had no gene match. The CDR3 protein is CASSLLGTGTNTEAFF. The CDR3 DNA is TGTGCCAGCAGCTTATTGGGGACAGGGACGAACACTGAAGCTTTCTTT.